This T cell receptor beta chain was captured in a study of T-cell reconstitution after alpha-beta-depleted transplantation in children (dated by TCRdb to about 2016). For context, the study as a whole: T-cell immune reconstitution after TCRalphabeta/CD19-depleted allogeneic hematopoietic cell transplantation in children was quantitatively tracked in the study by means of TCR repertoire profiling. The study at large found these results: The high TCRbeta diversity at day 60 in some patients was ascribed to recipient T cells and intrathymic progenitors that had survived conditioning. The apparently early alphabetaT-cell count recovery about two months after transplant was reportedly dependent on only several hundred rapidly expanded clones derived from non-depleted graft cells. Hyperexpanded clone frequencies declined over subsequent months; after one year, T-cell counts and TCRbeta diversity were mostly attributed to newly produced T cells.

The receptor library was made with PCR. The sequencing machine was an Illumina HiSeq 2500. TCR library preparation used molecular barcoding, with unique molecular identifiers applied to normalize quantification of the TCRbeta repertoire. Using fastp at Q25 and MiXCR, TCRdb reprocessed the public reads and kept productive beta chains. Rows with a matching CDR3 protein are joined into one entry that keeps the most common DNA and genes. The sample includes about 1,000,000 distinct CDR3 sequences, with roughly 29% observed a single time. The ten largest clonotypes hold under 30% of the sample. The CDR3 has 18 amino acids, counting the end cysteine and phenylalanine. Left in the record is the CDR3 DNA by itself, 54 bases read in frame from the first base. The germline V gene (reference sequence) provides CDR1 MNHEY and CDR2 SMNVEV. At the junction V is shortened by 4 bases and J by 2 bases, with 22 bases in between.

This clonotype has a handful of counts. Its binding antigen is unknown. Within one base of it there is no much larger clone, and no base qualities were kept. The treatment or condition label of this sample denotes: allogeneic hematopoietic cell transplantation with graft depleted of TCRalphabeta T cells and CD19 B cells. TCRalphabeta/CD19-depleted allogeneic hematopoietic cell grafts were given to the transplant recipients, all of whom were children. The input for sequencing was PBMCs, mostly from graft donor cells, taken 360 days after TCRalphabeta/CD19-depleted stem cell transplant. The rearranged segments are TRBV27 and TRBJ2-3; the D gene is perhaps TRBD1, on 6 matching bases. The origin of this receptor is a boy under three years old who had a stem cell transplant for SCID, so the T cells may come from the graft donor. The CDR3 protein sequence reads: CASSSSRGKGHHTDTQYF. DNA sequence: TGTGCCAGCAGTTCTTCCCGTGGTAAGGGACATCACACAGATACGCAGTATTTT.